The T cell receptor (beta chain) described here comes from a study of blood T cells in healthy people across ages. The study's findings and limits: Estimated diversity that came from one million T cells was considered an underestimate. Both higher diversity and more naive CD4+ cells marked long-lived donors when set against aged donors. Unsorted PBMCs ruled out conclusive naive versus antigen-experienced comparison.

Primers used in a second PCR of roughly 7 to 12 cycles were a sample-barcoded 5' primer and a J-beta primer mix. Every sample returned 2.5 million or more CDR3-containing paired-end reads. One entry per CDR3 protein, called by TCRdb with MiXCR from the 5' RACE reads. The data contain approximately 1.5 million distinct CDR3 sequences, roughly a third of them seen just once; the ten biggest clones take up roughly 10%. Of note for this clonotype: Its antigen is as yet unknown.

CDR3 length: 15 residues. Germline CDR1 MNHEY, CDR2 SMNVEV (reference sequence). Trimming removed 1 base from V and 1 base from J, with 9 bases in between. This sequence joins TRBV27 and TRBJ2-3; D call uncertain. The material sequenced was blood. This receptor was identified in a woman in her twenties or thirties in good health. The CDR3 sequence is CASSLFAFGTDTQYF. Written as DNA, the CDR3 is TGTGCCAGCAGTTTATTCGCCTTCGGCACAGATACGCAGTATTTT.